This note documents a single T cell receptor (beta chain) sequence. Antigen: not known. Sequenced by immunoSEQ multiplex PCR; TCRdb stores in-frame clones only, minus some. This sample has around 60,000 clones, with approximately 87% found just once. The CDR3 runs 12 residues. Trimming pared 4 bases from V and 5 bases from J, leaving 8 bases between. Germline V gene data show CDR1 as SNHLY and CDR2 as FYNNEI. The data are from a study of OX40 agonist ivuxolimab in advanced cancers. Study-wide background: Clinicians treated patients with ivuxolimab, an agonistic anti-OX40 (CD134) antibody. Enrollees could have had prior anti-PD-1, anti-PD-L1 or anti-CTLA-4 therapy, which around 40% had received. General observations from the study: Clonal expansion from baseline to week 6 occurred in both CD4+ and CD8+ T cells. Low normalized T-cell clonal expansion was also seen in some nonresponders.

The chain employs TRBV2 and TRBJ1-2; D not certain. This sequence originates from an adult with an advanced solid tumor such as melanoma, head and neck, liver or kidney cancer. Specimen: CD4+ or CD8+ T cells sorted from blood, collected in a trial of the OX40 agonist ivuxolimab. The DNA for the CDR3 is TGTGCCAGCAGTGTAGAAGGGTATGGCTACACCTTC. Its translation is CASSVEGYGYTF. Full variable domain (outside the CDR3, taken from reference TRBV2 and TRBJ1-2): EPEVTQTPSHQVTQMGQEVILRCVPISNHLYFYWYRQILGQKVEFLVSFYNNEISEKSEIFDDQFSVERPDGSNFTLKIRSTKLEDSAMYFCASSVEGYGYTFGSGTRLTVV.